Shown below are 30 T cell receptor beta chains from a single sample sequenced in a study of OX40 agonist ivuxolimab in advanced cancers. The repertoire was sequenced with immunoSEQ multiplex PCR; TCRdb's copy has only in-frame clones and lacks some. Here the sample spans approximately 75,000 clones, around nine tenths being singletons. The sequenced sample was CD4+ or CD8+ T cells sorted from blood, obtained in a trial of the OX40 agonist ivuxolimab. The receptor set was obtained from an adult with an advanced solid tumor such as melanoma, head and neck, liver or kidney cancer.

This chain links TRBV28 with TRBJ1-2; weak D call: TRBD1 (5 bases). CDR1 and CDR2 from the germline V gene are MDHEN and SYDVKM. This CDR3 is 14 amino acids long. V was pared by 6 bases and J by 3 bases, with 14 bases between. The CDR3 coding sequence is TGTGCCAGCAGCCGAAGCGGACACGACTATGGCTACACCTTC. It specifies CASSRSGHDYGYTF.

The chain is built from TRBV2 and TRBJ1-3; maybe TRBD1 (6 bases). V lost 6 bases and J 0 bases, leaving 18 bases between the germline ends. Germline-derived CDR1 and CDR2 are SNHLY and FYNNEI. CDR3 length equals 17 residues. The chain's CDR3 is CASSRTGTQSSGNTIYF. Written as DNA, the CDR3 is TGTGCCAGCAGCCGCACAGGGACCCAGAGCTCTGGAAACACCATATATTTT.

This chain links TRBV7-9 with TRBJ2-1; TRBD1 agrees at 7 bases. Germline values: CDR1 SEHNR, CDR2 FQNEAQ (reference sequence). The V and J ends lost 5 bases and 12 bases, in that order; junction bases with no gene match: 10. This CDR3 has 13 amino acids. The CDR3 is CASSKTDRVLQFF. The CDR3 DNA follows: TGTGCCAGCAGCAAAACCGACAGGGTTTTGCAGTTCTTC.

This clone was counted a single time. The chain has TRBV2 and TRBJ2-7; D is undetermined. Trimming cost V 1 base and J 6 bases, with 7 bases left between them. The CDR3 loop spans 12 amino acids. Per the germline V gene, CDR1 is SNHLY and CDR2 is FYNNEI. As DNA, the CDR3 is TGTGCCAGCAGTGAAGGGGTTGTCGAGCAGTACTTC. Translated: CASSEGVVEQYF.

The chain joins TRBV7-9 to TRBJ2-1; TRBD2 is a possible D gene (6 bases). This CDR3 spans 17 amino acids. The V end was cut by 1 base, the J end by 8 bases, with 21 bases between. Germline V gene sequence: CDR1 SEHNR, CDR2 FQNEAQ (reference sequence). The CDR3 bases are TGTGCCAGCAGCTTAGGCGGGGTATCTAGCGTTCGGGATGAGCAGTTCTTC. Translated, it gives CASSLGGVSSVRDEQFF.

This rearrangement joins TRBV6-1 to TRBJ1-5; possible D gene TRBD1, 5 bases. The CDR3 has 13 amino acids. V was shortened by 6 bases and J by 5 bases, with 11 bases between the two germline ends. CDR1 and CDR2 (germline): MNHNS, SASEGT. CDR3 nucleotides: TGTGCCAGCAGACCGACAGATTATCAGCCCCAGCATTTT. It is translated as CASRPTDYQPQHF.

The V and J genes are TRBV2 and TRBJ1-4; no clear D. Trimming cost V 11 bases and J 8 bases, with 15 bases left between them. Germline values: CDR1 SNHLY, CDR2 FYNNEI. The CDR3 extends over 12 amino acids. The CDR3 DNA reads TGTGCCGGCCAAGAAGCCACAGAAAAACTGTTTTTT. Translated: CAGQEATEKLFF.

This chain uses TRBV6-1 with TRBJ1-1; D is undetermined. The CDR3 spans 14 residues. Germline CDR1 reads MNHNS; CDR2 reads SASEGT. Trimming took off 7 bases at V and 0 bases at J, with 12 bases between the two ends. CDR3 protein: CASTPGILNTEAFF. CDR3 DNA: TGTGCCAGCACCCCGGGCATTCTGAACACTGAAGCTTTCTTT.

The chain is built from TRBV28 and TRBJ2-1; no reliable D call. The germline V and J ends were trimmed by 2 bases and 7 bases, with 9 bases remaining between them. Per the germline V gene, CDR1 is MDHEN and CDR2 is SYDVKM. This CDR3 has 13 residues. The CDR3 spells CASSLQLGNEQFF. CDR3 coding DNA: TGTGCCAGCAGTTTACAGCTGGGAAATGAGCAGTTCTTC.

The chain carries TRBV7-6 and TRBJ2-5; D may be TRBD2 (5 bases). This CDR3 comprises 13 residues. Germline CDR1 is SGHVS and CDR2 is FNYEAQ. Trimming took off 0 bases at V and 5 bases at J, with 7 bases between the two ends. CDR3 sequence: CASSLAWRETQYF. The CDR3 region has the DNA TGTGCCAGCAGCTTAGCGTGGAGGGAGACCCAGTACTTC.

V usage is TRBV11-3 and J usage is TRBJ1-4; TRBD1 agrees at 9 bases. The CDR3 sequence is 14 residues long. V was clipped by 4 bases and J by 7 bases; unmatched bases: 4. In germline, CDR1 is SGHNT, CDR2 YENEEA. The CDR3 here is CASSSGTGSEKLFF. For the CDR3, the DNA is TGTGCCAGCAGCTCCGGGACAGGGAGTGAAAAACTGTTTTTT.

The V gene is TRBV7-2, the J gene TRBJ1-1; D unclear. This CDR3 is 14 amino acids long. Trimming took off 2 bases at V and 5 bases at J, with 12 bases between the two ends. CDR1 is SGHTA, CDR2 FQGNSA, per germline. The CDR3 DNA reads TGTGCCAGCAGCTTATACGCGTCCGGGACTGAAGCTTTCTTT. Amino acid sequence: CASSLYASGTEAFF.

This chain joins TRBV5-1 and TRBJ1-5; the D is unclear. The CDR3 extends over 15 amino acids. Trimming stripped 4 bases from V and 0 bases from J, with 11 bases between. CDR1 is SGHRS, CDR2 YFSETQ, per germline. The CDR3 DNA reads TGCGCCAGCAGCCAAGGGAGTTCTAGCAATCAGCCCCAGCATTTT. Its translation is CASSQGSSSNQPQHF.

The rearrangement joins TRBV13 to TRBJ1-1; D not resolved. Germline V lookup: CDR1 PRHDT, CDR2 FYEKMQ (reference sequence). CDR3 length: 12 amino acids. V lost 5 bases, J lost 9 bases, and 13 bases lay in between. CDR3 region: CASSLRTAKAFF. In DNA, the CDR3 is TGTGCCAGCAGCCTAAGGACTGCTAAAGCTTTCTTT.

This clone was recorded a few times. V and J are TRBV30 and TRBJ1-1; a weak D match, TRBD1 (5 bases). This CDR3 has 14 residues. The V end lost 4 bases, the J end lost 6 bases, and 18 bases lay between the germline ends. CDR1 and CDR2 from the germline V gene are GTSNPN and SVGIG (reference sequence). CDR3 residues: CAWTPGLVLSEAFF. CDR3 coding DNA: TGTGCCTGGACCCCAGGGCTAGTTCTATCTGAAGCTTTCTTT.

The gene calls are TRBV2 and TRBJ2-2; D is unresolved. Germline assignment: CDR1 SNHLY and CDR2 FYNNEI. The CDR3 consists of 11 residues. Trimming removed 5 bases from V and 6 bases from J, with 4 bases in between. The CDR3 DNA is TGTGCCAGCAGTCCTCCCGGGGAGCTGTTTTTT. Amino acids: CASSPPGELFF.

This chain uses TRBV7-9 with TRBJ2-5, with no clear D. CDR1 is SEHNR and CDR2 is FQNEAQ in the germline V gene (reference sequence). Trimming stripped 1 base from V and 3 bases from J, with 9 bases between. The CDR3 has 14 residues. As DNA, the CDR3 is TGTGCCAGCAGCTTAGGGACGGCAGAAGAGACCCAGTACTTC. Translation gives CASSLGTAEETQYF. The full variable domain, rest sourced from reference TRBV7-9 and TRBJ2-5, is DTGVSQNPRHKITKRGQNVTFRCDPISEHNRLYWYRQTLGQGPEFLTYFQNEAQLEKSRLLSDRFSAERPKGSFSTLEIQRTEQGDSAMYLCASSLGTAEETQYFGPGTRLLVL.

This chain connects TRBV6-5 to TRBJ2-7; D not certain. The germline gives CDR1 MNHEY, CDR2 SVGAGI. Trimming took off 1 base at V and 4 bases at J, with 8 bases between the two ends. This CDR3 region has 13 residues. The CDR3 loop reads CASSYFGPYEQYF. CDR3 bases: TGTGCCAGCAGTTACTTCGGACCTTACGAGCAGTACTTC.

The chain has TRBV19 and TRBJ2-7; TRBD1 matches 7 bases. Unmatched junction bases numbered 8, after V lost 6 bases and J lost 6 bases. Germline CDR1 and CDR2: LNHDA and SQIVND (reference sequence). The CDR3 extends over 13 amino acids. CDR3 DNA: TGTGCCAGTAGCAACGACAGGGTCGGCGAGCAGTACTTC. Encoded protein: CASSNDRVGEQYF.

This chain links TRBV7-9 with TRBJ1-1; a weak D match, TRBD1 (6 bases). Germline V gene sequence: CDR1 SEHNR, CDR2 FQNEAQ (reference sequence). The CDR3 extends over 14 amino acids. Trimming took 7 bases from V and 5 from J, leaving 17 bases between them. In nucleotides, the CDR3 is TGTGCCAGCACCTTCCAGGGGAGGAGTACTGAAGCTTTCTTT. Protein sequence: CASTFQGRSTEAFF.

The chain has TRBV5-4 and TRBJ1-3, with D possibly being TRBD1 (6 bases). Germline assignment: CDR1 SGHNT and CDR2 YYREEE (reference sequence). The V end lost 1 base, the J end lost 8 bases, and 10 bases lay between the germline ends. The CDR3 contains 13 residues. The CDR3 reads CASSLNRVDTIYF. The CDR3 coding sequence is TGTGCCAGCAGCTTGAACAGGGTGGACACCATATATTTT. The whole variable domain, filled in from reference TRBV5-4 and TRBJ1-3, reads ETGVTQSPTHLIKTRGQQVTLRCSSQSGHNTVSWYQQALGQGPQFIFQYYREEENGRGNFPPRFSGLQFPNYSSELNVNALELDDSALYLCASSLNRVDTIYFGEGSWLTVV.

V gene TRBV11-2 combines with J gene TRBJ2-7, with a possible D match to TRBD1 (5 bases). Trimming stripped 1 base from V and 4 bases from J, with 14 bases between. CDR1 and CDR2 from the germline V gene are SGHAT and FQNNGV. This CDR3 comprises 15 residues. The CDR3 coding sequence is TGTGCCAGCAGCTTAGCCAGGGTATCGAAGTACGAGCAGTACTTC. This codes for CASSLARVSKYEQYF.

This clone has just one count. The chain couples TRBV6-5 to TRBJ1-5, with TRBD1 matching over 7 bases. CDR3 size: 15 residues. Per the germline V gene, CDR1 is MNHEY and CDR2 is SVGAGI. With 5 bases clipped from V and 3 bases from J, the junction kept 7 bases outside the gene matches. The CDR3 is CASSSPTGNNQPQHF. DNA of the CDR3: TGTGCCAGCAGTAGCCCGACAGGGAACAATCAGCCCCAGCATTTT.

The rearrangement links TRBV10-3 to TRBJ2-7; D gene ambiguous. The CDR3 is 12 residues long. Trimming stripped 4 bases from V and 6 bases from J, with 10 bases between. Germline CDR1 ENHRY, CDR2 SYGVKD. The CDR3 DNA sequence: TGTGCCATCAGTGCTTCTGGTCTCGAGCAGTACTTC. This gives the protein CAISASGLEQYF.

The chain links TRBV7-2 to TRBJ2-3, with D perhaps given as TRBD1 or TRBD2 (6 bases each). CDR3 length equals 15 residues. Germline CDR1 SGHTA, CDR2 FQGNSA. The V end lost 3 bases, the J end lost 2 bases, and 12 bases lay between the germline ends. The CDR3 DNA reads TGTGCCAGCAGCTTCGCCGGGGGCTTCACAGATACGCAGTATTTT. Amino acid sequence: CASSFAGGFTDTQYF.

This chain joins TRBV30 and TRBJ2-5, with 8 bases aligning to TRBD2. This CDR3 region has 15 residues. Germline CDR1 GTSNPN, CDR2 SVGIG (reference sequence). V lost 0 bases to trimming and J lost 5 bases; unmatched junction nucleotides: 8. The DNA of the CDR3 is TGTGCCTGGAGTGTACGAAGCGGGAGTGGTGAGACCCAGTACTTC. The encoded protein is CAWSVRSGSGETQYF.

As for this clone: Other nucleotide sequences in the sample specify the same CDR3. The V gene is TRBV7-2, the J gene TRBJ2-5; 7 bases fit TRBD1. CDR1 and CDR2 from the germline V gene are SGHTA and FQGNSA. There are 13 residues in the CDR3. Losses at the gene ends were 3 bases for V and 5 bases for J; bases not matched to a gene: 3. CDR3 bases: TGTGCCAGCAGCTTCGGCAGGGGGGAGACCCAGTACTTC. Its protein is CASSFGRGETQYF. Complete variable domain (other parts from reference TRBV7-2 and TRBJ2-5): GAGVSQSPSNKVTEKGKDVELRCDPISGHTALYWYRQSLGQGLEFLIYFQGNSAPDKSGLPSDRFSAERTGGSVSTLTIQRTQQEDSAVYLCASSFGRGETQYFGPGTRLLVL.

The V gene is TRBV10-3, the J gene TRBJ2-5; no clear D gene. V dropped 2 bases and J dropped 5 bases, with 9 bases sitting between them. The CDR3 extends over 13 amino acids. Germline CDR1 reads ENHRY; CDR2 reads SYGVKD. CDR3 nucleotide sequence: TGTGCCATCAGTGAGAGGAGTGGGGAGACCCAGTACTTC. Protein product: CAISERSGETQYF.

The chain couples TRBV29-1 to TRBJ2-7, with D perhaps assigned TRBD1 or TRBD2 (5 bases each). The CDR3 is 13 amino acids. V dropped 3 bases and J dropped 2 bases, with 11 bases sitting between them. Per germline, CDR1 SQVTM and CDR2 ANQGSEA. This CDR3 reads CSVEGVRPYEQYF. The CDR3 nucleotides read TGCAGCGTTGAGGGGGTAAGGCCCTACGAGCAGTACTTC.

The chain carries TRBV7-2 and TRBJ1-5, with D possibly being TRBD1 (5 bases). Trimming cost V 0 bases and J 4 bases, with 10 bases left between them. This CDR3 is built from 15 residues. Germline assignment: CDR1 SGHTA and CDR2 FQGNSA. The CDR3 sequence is CASSLAQGGNQPQHF. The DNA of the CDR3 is TGTGCCAGCAGCTTAGCCCAGGGAGGAAATCAGCCCCAGCATTTT.